This T cell receptor beta chain was captured in a study of cytomegalovirus exposure and HLA in healthy donors. Donors sampled were nominally healthy, though unrecorded immune exposures were likely. In the PCR, 60 Vbeta and 13 Jbeta primers were used. Libraries were prepared by immunoSEQ multiplex PCR; TCRdb keeps only in-frame clonotypes and omits some of them. This sample carries 77,000 or so clones, around three quarters of them seen once, and the ten largest clones take approximately 7.3%. The study's findings and limits: A highly shared variant cluster was judged a likely technical artifact. An apparent linkage of common viral pathogens to several of the most significant clusters emerged in a later analysis. Prediction of most subjects' HLA-A and HLA-B alleles by TCR beta sequences was reportedly accurate.

As regards this clone: Its antigen is as yet unknown.

Specimen: PBMCs. This TCR derives from a woman in her thirties or forties in good health and CMV-seronegative.

CDR3 protein: CASSLASSGVTDTQYF. The CDR3 DNA sequence: TGTGCCAGCAGCTTAGCGTCTAGCGGGGTCACAGATACGCAGTATTTT. J is TRBJ2-3 and V is TRBV7-2; 9 positions agree with TRBD2. Germline V lookup: CDR1 SGHTA, CDR2 FQGNSA. This CDR3 is built from 16 residues. Trimming took 0 bases from V and 2 from J; bases not matched to a gene: 3.